Described below is a single TCR beta chain sequence and its context. This clonotype came up many times. Its specific antigen is unknown. No qualities accompany the bases; no much larger clone lies one base away. The sample originates from a study of early T cells in non-severe SARS-CoV-2 infection (dated by TCRdb to the early 2020s). Background on the whole study: Bulk RNA from unsorted whole blood was used for TCR sequencing, so alpha and beta chains could not be paired. Broader findings and caveats from the paper: VDJdb matching was skewed toward anti-spike CD8 responses, so virus-specific expansions were likely underestimated and private and CD4 specificities were missed.

This was a case-control study nested in a cohort of healthcare workers in London, UK, who had nasopharyngeal swab PCR tests and blood samples taken every week. Healthcare workers were recruited during the week of the UK lockdown, between 23 and 31 March 2020, and followed weekly for up to roughly 15 weeks. Counted from cysteine to phenylalanine, this CDR3 has 14 amino acids. This entry keeps only the CDR3 DNA: 42 bases, framed from base 1. V drops 5 bases and J drops 5 bases, leaving 12 bases in between. Libraries came from 5' RACE. The sample was run on a NextSeq 500. The TCR library protocol attached unique molecular identifiers to individual cDNA molecules to correct for sequencing error and PCR bias. Sequencing covered both TCR alpha and beta chains, and within each sample the abundances of alpha and beta sequences were tightly co-correlated. As for how the authors treated the data: Decombinator V4 was used to perform V gene, J gene and CDR3 annotation of TCR sequences. Expanded TCRs were defined as changing significantly between any two time points under a Poisson model with p below 0.0001. TCR abundances were normalised to the total number of TCRs sequenced per sample and were expressed as counts per million. MAIT TCRs were defined by TRAV1-2 paired with TRAJ12, TRAJ20 or TRAJ33, and iNKT TCRs by TRAV10 paired with TRAJ18. VDJdb, accessed 1 November 2021, was searched for CMV, EBV and SARS-CoV-2 annotated TCRs, with TCRs annotated for multiple antigens excluded. The public reads were reanalyzed by TCRdb: fastp trimming at Q25, MiXCR alignment, in-frame beta chains only. Under each unique CDR3 protein, matching rows form one entry showing the most common genes and DNA. These V and J calls derive from TCRdb rather than the authors' analysis. Across this sample there are 25,000 to 35,000 distinct CDR3 sequences, with more than 4.5% seen only once. The ten largest clones take up 5.3% of the sample.

Sequenced input: whole blood. The rearrangement joined TRBV12-3 or TRBV12-4 to TRBJ2-2; tentative D gene TRBD2, with 6 bases matching. The receptor was derived from an adult who was a healthcare worker with PCR-confirmed SARS-CoV-2 infection or an uninfected control (not recorded which). The nucleotide sequence is given as TGTGCCAGCAGTCCCGGGACTTCTACCGGGGAGCTGTTTTTT. Translated, it reads CASSPGTSTGELFF.